In its sample, the clone carrying this TCR beta chain was seen many times. Antigen unknown. Molecular barcoded adaptors covering alpha/delta and beta/gamma chains were used on 400 to 450 ng RNA. TCRdb re-derived calls from the reads in MiXCR, one entry per CDR3 protein. This sample has 50,000 or so distinct CDR3 sequences, with around 12% found just once. This specimen comes from a study of read filtering for tumor transcriptome and immune sequencing. Study-level information: Whole-transcriptome libraries were prepared after DNase treatment.

Overall study findings and caveats: The sorted CD138-negative fraction was a mixed bone marrow immune population, not purified T cells. About 81.9% of IR-seq clonotypes had a single read, yet these held around 3.5% of reads.

CDR1 SEHNR and CDR2 FQNEAQ come from the germline V gene (reference sequence). J lost 7 bases, V lost 2 bases, and 7 bases had no gene match. The CDR3 extends over 15 amino acids. This rearrangement joins TRBV7-9 to TRBJ2-1; 8 nucleotides align to TRBD1. The material sequenced was a population of CD138-negative cells sorted from bone marrow. This clonotype was sampled from a donor at least 40 years old with multiple myeloma. The CDR3 region is CASSLLGQGRNEQFF. CDR3 nucleotide sequence: TGTGCCAGCAGCTTACTTGGACAGGGCAGGAATGAGCAGTTCTTC.